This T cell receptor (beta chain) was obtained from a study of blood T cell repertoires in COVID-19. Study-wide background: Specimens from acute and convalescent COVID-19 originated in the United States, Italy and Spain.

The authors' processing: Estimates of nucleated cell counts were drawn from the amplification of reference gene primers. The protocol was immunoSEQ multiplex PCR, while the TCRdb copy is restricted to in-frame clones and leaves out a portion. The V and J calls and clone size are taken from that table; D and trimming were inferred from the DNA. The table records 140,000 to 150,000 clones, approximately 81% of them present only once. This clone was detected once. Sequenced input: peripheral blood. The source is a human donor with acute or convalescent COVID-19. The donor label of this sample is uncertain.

The CDR3 region is CASRLARDSFNEKLFF. CDR3 DNA: TGTGCAAGTCGCTTAGCTCGGGACAGTTTTAATGAAAAACTGTTTTTT. The rearrangement links TRBV12-2 to TRBJ1-4; the D segment call TRBD1 is taken from the table without a DNA check. TRBV12-2 corresponds to a pseudogene. The CDR3 sequence is 16 residues long.